This passage covers 22 T cell receptor beta chains from one sample sequenced in a study of identical twins. TCRdb re-called the 5' RACE reads with MiXCR, one entry per CDR3 protein. Of roughly 1.6 million distinct CDR3 sequences in the sample, roughly a third were seen once. The sequencing input was cord blood. The receptors were gathered from a newborn girl in good health.

This clonotype was observed a handful of times. This rearrangement joins TRBV11-2 to TRBJ2-1, with D perhaps matching TRBD2 (5 bases). Germline lookup yields CDR1 SGHAT and CDR2 FQNNGV. V lost 8 bases, J lost 2 bases, and 13 bases lay in between. CDR3 size: 14 residues. The CDR3 loop is CASCRVATYNEQFF. The CDR3 DNA follows: TGTGCCAGCTGTCGGGTAGCGACCTACAATGAGCAGTTCTTC.

There are a few counts of this clonotype. The genes are TRBV3-1 and TRBJ1-2, with a weak D call TRBD1 (5 bases). There are 15 residues in the CDR3. V shed 4 bases and J shed 9 bases, with 21 bases lying between them. Germline CDR1 LGHDT, CDR2 YNNKEL (reference sequence). CDR3 protein: CASSPRETVSGRYTF. For the CDR3, the DNA is TGTGCCAGCAGCCCCCGCGAGACAGTCTCGGGTCGCTACACCTTC. Based on the CDR3 plus reference TRBV3-1 and TRBJ1-2, the full variable domain is DTAVSQTPKYLVTQMGNDKSIKCEQNLGHDTMYWYKQDSKKFLKIMFSYNNKELIINETVPNRFSPKSPDKAHLNLHINSLELGDSAVYFCASSPRETVSGRYTFGSGTRLTVV.

J is TRBJ2-7 and V is TRBV6-5, with a tentative D call TRBD2 (7 bases). From germline, CDR1 is MNHEY and CDR2 SVGAGI. V was clipped by 6 bases and J by 1 base, with 19 bases between them. The CDR3 totals 16 residues. CDR3 region: CASRPAPRGLSYEQYF. The DNA for the CDR3 is TGTGCCAGCAGACCAGCACCCAGGGGACTATCCTACGAGCAGTACTTC.

The chain combines TRBV5-1 with TRBJ2-5; D might be TRBD1 (6 bases). This CDR3 contains 15 residues. V lost 4 bases and J lost 2, with 15 bases in between. Looked up from germline, CDR1 is SGHRS and CDR2 is YFSETQ. The CDR3 DNA sequence: TGCGCCAGCAGCAAACAACAGGGTAGGCAAGAGACCCAGTACTTC. Amino acid sequence: CASSKQQGRQETQYF. Filled out from reference TRBV5-1 and TRBJ2-5, the complete variable domain reads KAGVTQTPRYLIKTRGQQVTLSCSPISGHRSVSWYQQTPGQGLQFLFEYFSETQRNKGNFPGRFSGRQFSNSRSEMNVSTLELGDSALYLCASSKQQGRQETQYFGPGTRLLVL.

This clonotype was found a few times. The J gene is TRBJ1-2, the V gene TRBV27, with D maybe TRBD1 (6 bases). The CDR3 has 14 residues. Trimming cost V 0 bases and J 6 bases, with 11 bases left between them. Germline assignment: CDR1 MNHEY and CDR2 SMNVEV (reference sequence). In DNA, the CDR3 is TGTGCCAGCAGTTTATCAGGGGGGGGTCATGGCTACACCTTC. This translates into CASSLSGGGHGYTF.

This chain connects TRBV6-6 to TRBJ1-2; D possibly corresponds to TRBD1 (6 bases). Germline V gene data show CDR1 as MNHNY and CDR2 as SVGAGI (reference sequence). Trimming cost V 3 bases and J 3 bases, with 11 bases left between them. This CDR3 contains 14 residues. CDR3 coding DNA: TGTGCCAGCAGTTATTTGGACAGAGACTATGGCTACACCTTC. This sequence encodes CASSYLDRDYGYTF.

Comment on this clonotype: A much larger clone lies a single base off, so this may be a read error. V usage is TRBV6-5 and J usage is TRBJ2-7; TRBD1 matches at 7 bases. The DNA end is a closer match to TRBJ2-1, so the J assignment may be wrong. Germline values: CDR1 MNHEY, CDR2 SVGAGI. The CDR3 runs to 13 residues. The CDR3, as DNA: TGTGCCAGCAGTTACGACAGGGTCCACGAGCAGTTCTTC. Amino acid sequence: CASSYDRVHEQFF.

This clonotype occurred a few times. The chain is built from TRBV7-2 and TRBJ2-7; D is perhaps TRBD2 (5 bases). The CDR3 contains 14 residues. V lost 6 bases, J lost 3 bases, and 15 bases lay in between. Germline CDR1 reads SGHTA; CDR2 reads FQGNSA. CDR3 bases: TGTGCCAGCAGACGGACTCAGACGGGCTACGAGCAGTACTTC. Translating gives CASRRTQTGYEQYF.

This clonotype was observed at least ten times. The genes are TRBV27 and TRBJ2-1, with D perhaps TRBD2 (6 bases). Trimming took 3 bases from V and 5 from J, leaving 14 bases between them. Germline assignment: CDR1 MNHEY and CDR2 SMNVEV (reference sequence). The CDR3 has 15 residues. CDR3 residues: CASSFGGTTNNEQFF. CDR3 DNA sequence: TGTGCCAGCAGTTTTGGGGGGACCACTAACAATGAGCAGTTCTTC.

The V call is TRBV27, the J call TRBJ1-1, with TRBD1 identical over 7 bases. The CDR3 runs to 16 residues. In germline, CDR1 is MNHEY, CDR2 SMNVEV (reference sequence). V was pared by 5 bases and J by 0 bases, with 9 bases of the junction left unmatched. This CDR3 is CASSPQGVRLNTEAFF. For the CDR3, the DNA is TGTGCCAGCAGTCCCCAGGGGGTGAGGCTGAACACTGAAGCTTTCTTT.

V gene TRBV20-1 combines with J gene TRBJ2-7, with 7 bases identical to TRBD2. V lost 1 base and J lost 9; bases outside the gene matches: 3. The CDR3 loop spans 11 amino acids. CDR1 is DFQATT and CDR2 is SNEGSKA in the germline V gene (reference sequence). The CDR3 loop reads CSARGIAGQYF. In DNA form, the CDR3 reads TGCAGTGCTAGAGGAATAGCGGGGCAGTACTTC.

The chain recombines TRBV20-1 with TRBJ2-7, with TRBD1 matching 10 bases. CDR3 length equals 13 residues. The germline CDR1 and CDR2 sequences are DFQATT and SNEGSKA (reference sequence). After removal of 6 bases from V and 3 bases from J, the junction contained 5 bases not matched to a gene. CDR3 sequence (DNA): TGCAGTGCCCGGACAGGGGGTAACTACGAGCAGTACTTC. It translates to CSARTGGNYEQYF.

The J gene is TRBJ2-3, the V gene TRBV2; maybe TRBD2 (5 bases). The V end was cut by 7 bases, the J end by 0 bases, with 11 bases between. This CDR3 contains 14 residues. The germline CDR1 and CDR2 sequences are SNHLY and FYNNEI. The CDR3 loop is CASTPGSSTDTQYF. In nucleotides, the CDR3 is TGTGCCAGCACCCCGGGGAGTAGCACAGATACGCAGTATTTT.

This clonotype was detected only once. The rearrangement joins TRBV20-1 to TRBJ2-4; 8 bases agree with TRBD2. The DNA end is more similar to TRBJ2-7, so the J call may be wrong. CDR3 size: 16 residues. Germline lookup yields CDR1 DFQATT and CDR2 SNEGSKA (reference sequence). DNA of the CDR3: TGCAGTGCTACAAAAGGTGGTAGCGGGACCTCCTACGAGCAGTACTTC. It codes for CSATKGGSGTSYEQYF.

There are a few counts of this clonotype. A junction boundary mismatches the germline segment, possibly from a read error. The rearrangement joins TRBV20-1 to TRBJ1-1; D not resolved. Germline CDR1 and CDR2: DFQATT and SNEGSKA (reference sequence). There are 11 residues in the CDR3. CDR3 in amino acids: CSAPFATEAFF. CDR3 nucleotides: TGCAGTGCTCCCTTTGCCACTGAGGCTTTCTTT.

The chain employs TRBV30 and TRBJ1-2; the D is unclear. This CDR3 comprises 13 residues. Germline-derived CDR1 and CDR2 are GTSNPN and SVGIG (reference sequence). The V gene lost 0 bases and the J gene lost 1 base, with 6 bases spanning the gap. CDR3 amino acids: CAWSVAYNYGYTF. Written as DNA, the CDR3 is TGTGCCTGGAGTGTGGCCTATAACTATGGCTACACCTTC.

This clonotype was picked up many times. The rearrangement uses TRBV10-3 and TRBJ2-7; 7 bases map to TRBD1. The CDR3 has 16 residues. Looked up from germline, CDR1 is ENHRY and CDR2 is SYGVKD. V lost 3 bases, J lost 5 bases, and 13 bases stayed unmatched. CDR3 DNA sequence: TGTGCCATCAGTGATTCCCTCATGACAGGGTTAAACGAGCAGTACTTC. This encodes CAISDSLMTGLNEQYF.

This clonotype was found many times. The V gene is TRBV28, the J gene TRBJ2-3; 7 bases line up with TRBD1. In germline, CDR1 is MDHEN, CDR2 SYDVKM. This CDR3 is built from 19 residues. V gave up 6 bases and J gave up 1 base; unmatched junction bases: 19. DNA of the CDR3: TGTGCCAGCAGCTTAGGGACAGAGCTACAGAACTGGGGCACAGATACGCAGTATTTT. It codes for CASSLGTELQNWGTDTQYF.

This clonotype was counted only a few times. The chain uses TRBV28 and TRBJ1-5; no definite D call. Trimming left V 4 bases short and J 7 bases short, with 5 bases between. Germline-derived CDR1 and CDR2 are MDHEN and SYDVKM. The CDR3 loop spans 11 amino acids. The DNA of the CDR3 is TGTGCCAGCAGTTCGGTACAGCCCCAGCATTTT. The encoded protein is CASSSVQPQHF.

J is TRBJ1-1 and V is TRBV28; D ambiguous. This CDR3 region has 14 residues. Germline CDR1 MDHEN, CDR2 SYDVKM. V lost 6 bases to trimming and J lost 1 base, with 12 bases between them. The CDR3 coding sequence is TGTGCCAGCAGGGGAACCCACAGGAACACTGAAGCTTTCTTT. It specifies CASRGTHRNTEAFF.

The chain combines TRBV7-2 with TRBJ2-3, with 10 nucleotides matching TRBD2. This CDR3 region has 18 residues. Trimming removed 3 bases from V and 0 bases from J; junction bases left unmatched: 9. CDR1 SGHTA and CDR2 FQGNSA come from the germline V gene. The CDR3 protein is CASSFRAGGPFSTDTQYF. DNA for the CDR3: TGTGCCAGCAGCTTTAGAGCGGGGGGGCCCTTCAGCACAGATACGCAGTATTTT.

V usage is TRBV29-1 and J usage is TRBJ1-1, with TRBD1 matching 10 bases. The CDR3 runs to 15 residues. With V trimmed by 7 bases and J by 1 base, 9 bases remained unmatched. The V gene's germline CDR1 is SQVTM and CDR2 ANQGSEA. Written as DNA, the CDR3 is TGCAGCGCCTTCCGGGACAGGGGAGGGAACACTGAAGCTTTCTTT. Translating gives CSAFRDRGGNTEAFF.